This TCR beta chain emerged from a study of blood T cell repertoires in COVID-19. As originally analysed: It was from reference gene primer amplification that nucleated cell counts were estimated. Data came from immunoSEQ multiplex PCR; TCRdb stores just in-frame clones and leaves some out. From that table come the V and J calls and clone size; the DNA was used to work out D and trimming. Among 51,000 or so clones listed, around 86% were seen once. Germline assignment: CDR1 SQVTM and CDR2 ANQGSEA. The length of the CDR3 is 14 residues. The V gene lost 4 bases and the J gene lost 2 bases, with 12 bases spanning the gap.

Sequenced sample: peripheral blood. The V gene is TRBV29-1, the J gene TRBJ1-5; a possible D gene is TRBD1 (5 bases). The receptor was derived from a man aged 70 or older with active COVID-19. The CDR3 nucleotides read TGCAGCGTTGTATGGGGCAACGGCAATCAGCCCCAGCATTTT. It is translated as CSVVWGNGNQPQHF. The full variable domain, with the rest looked up from reference TRBV29-1 and TRBJ1-5, is SAVISQKPSRDICQRGTSLTIQCQVDSQVTMMFWYRQQPGQSLTLIATANQGSEATYESGFVIDKFPISRPNLTFSTLTVSNMSPEDSSIYLCSVVWGNGNQPQHFGDGTRLSIL.